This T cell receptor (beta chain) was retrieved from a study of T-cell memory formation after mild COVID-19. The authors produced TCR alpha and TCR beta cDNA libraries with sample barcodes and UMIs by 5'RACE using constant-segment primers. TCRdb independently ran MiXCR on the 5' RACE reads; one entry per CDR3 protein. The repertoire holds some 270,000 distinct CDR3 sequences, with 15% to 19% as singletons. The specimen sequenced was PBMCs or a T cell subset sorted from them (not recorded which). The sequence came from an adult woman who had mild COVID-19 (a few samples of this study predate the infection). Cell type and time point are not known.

The CDR3 bases are TGTGCCAGCAGCAAGGACACTGAAGCTTTCTTT. Its protein product is CASSKDTEAFF. The rearrangement joins TRBV21-1 to TRBJ1-1. TRBV21-1 is termed a pseudogene. The length of the CDR3 is 11 residues.